This is a list of T cell receptor beta chains from one sample in a study of siplizumab effects on memory and regulatory T cells. The assay was immunoSEQ multiplex PCR, and TCRdb's table has in-frame clones only and misses some. The data show around 100,000 clones, over 90% seen once. The material sequenced was Tregs sorted from blood. The receptor source for this set is a human donor in good health. The CDR3 runs from the conserved cysteine through the conserved F or W. A D gene is named only where the DNA matches it firmly. Size is omitted from some rows. Given values are once, few, many or a class for expanded clones.

CASSSNFRNTEAFF | TGTGCCAGCAGTTCTAACTTTAGGAACACTGAAGCTTTCTTT | TRBJ1-1 | TRBV27 | NA | NA
CASSVGGGQPQHF | TGTGCCAGCAGTGTGGGAGGGGGACAGCCCCAGCATTTT | TRBJ1-5 | TRBV6-1 | NA | NA
CASSQTAGSDSYEQYF | TGTGCCAGCAGCCAAACTGCGGGGAGTGACTCCTACGAGCAGTACTTC | TRBJ2-7 | TRBV4-2 | NA | NA
CSARQGPSEQYF | TGCAGCGCTAGACAGGGACCGAGCGAGCAGTACTTC | TRBJ2-7 | TRBV29-1 | NA | TRBD1
CASSHPRQTNNYGYTF | TGTGCCAGTAGTCATCCCCGACAGACGAATAACTATGGCTACACCTTC | TRBJ1-2 | TRBV19 | NA | NA
CAWESPRWGTEAFF | TGTGCCTGGGAATCACCTAGGTGGGGCACTGAAGCTTTCTTT | TRBJ1-1 | TRBV30 | NA | NA
CATSAASFGEQYF | TGTGCCACCAGCGCCGCGTCTTTCGGCGAGCAGTACTTC | TRBJ2-7 | TRBV15 | NA | NA
CASSPDRQETQYF | TGTGCCAGCAGCCCGGACAGACAAGAGACCCAGTACTTC | TRBJ2-5 | TRBV7-8 | NA | NA
CATSKWGATETQYF | TGTGCCACCAGCAAGTGGGGCGCCACGGAGACCCAGTACTTC | TRBJ2-5 | TRBV15 | NA | NA
CASTSPTAEQFF | TGTGCCAGCACCTCACCTACCGCGGAGCAGTTCTTC | TRBJ2-1 | TRBV6-5 | NA | NA
CAISDGGQGSYNEQFF | TGTGCCATCAGTGATGGGGGGCAGGGGAGCTACAATGAGCAGTTCTTC | TRBJ2-1 | TRBV10-3 | NA | NA
CASRGTEAFF | TGCGCCAGCAGAGGGACTGAAGCTTTCTTT | TRBJ1-1 | TRBV5-1 | few | NA
CAWNRPATYEQYF | TGTGCCTGGAATAGGCCCGCGACCTACGAGCAGTACTTC | TRBJ2-7 | TRBV30 | NA | NA
CASSLGLVSTDTQYF | TGTGCCAGCAGCTTAGGACTAGTCAGCACAGATACGCAGTATTTT | TRBJ2-3 | TRBV11-2 | NA | NA
CASSLIRGGRINSPLHF | TGCGCCAGCAGTCTCATCCGGGGCGGGCGGATTAATTCACCCCTCCACTTT | TRBJ1-6 | TRBV10-1 | NA | NA
CASRFAGANTEAFF | TGTGCCAGTAGGTTCGCAGGGGCGAACACTGAAGCTTTCTTT | TRBJ1-1 | TRBV19 | NA | NA
CASRAFSGNTIYF | TGCGCCAGCAGGGCTTTCTCTGGAAACACCATATATTTT | TRBJ1-3 | TRBV5-1 | NA | NA
CAISESGGNEKLFF | TGTGCCATCAGTGAGTCAGGGGGGAATGAAAAACTGTTTTTT | TRBJ1-4 | TRBV10-3 | NA | NA
CASSWDGGAEQYF | TGCGCCAGCAGTTGGGACGGAGGAGCCGAGCAGTACTTC | TRBJ2-7 | TRBV10-2 | NA | NA
CASSLFMQGAYGYTF | TGCGCCAGCAGCTTGTTTATGCAGGGGGCCTATGGCTACACCTTC | TRBJ1-2 | TRBV5-1 | once | TRBD1
CSASPGYEQYF | TGCAGTGCTTCTCCCGGCTACGAGCAGTACTTC | TRBJ2-7 | TRBV20-1 | NA | NA
CASSPVASGALNIQYF | TGTGCCAGCTCCCCAGTGGCTAGCGGGGCTCTAAACATTCAGTACTTC | TRBJ2-4 | TRBV18 | NA | TRBD2
CASSPLAGVLPGANVLTF | TGTGCCAGCTCACCCCTAGCGGGAGTCCTTCCTGGGGCCAACGTCCTGACTTTC | TRBJ2-6 | TRBV18 | NA | TRBD2
CASSPAGTEAFF | TGTGCCAGCTCACCAGCAGGGACTGAAGCTTTCTTT | TRBJ1-1 | TRBV18 | NA | NA
CASSLAARPTDTQYF | TGTGCCAGCAGCTTAGCGGCACGTCCCACAGATACGCAGTATTTT | TRBJ2-3 | TRBV7-6 | NA | NA
CASSRDAEKLFF | TGTGCCAGCTCACGCGATGCTGAAAAACTGTTTTTT | TRBJ1-4 | TRBV18 | NA | NA
CASGRSYEQYF | TGTGCCAGCGGTCGCTCCTACGAGCAGTACTTC | TRBJ2-7 | TRBV7-9 | NA | NA
CASSFFNRQSSYEQYF | TGTGCCAGCAGCTTTTTTAACCGACAGAGCTCCTACGAGCAGTACTTC | TRBJ2-7 | TRBV7-2 | NA | NA
CASSEIKGANEQFF | TGTGCCAGCAGTGAGATTAAGGGGGCGAATGAGCAGTTCTTC | TRBJ2-1 | TRBV6-4 | NA | TRBD1
CAASGTSTGEQYF | TGTGCCGCCTCCGGGACTAGCACGGGTGAGCAGTACTTC | TRBJ2-7 | TRBV10-3 | NA | TRBD2
CASKNRDYVAEAFF | TGTGCCAGCAAAAACCGGGACTACGTGGCTGAAGCTTTCTTT | TRBJ1-1 | TRBV6-6 | few | NA
CASSLDGANYGYTF | TGCGCCAGCAGCTTGGACGGAGCTAACTATGGCTACACCTTC | TRBJ1-2 | TRBV5-1 | NA | NA
CASSPSVDSNQPQHF | TGTGCCAGCTCACCGTCGGTCGATAGCAATCAGCCCCAGCATTTT | TRBJ1-5 | TRBV18 | NA | NA
CASSPLPTGTHTGNTIYF | TGTGCCAGCTCACCACTTCCGACCGGGACGCACACCGGAAACACCATATATTTT | TRBJ1-3 | TRBV18 | once | NA
CASSLAGVSTDTQYF | TGTGCCAGCAGCTTGGCAGGAGTCAGCACAGATACGCAGTATTTT | TRBJ2-3 | TRBV5-4 | NA | NA
CASSLLTRYTGELFF | TGTGCCAGCAGCTTATTGACGAGGTACACCGGGGAGCTGTTTTTT | TRBJ2-2 | TRBV7-9 | NA | NA
CASSEDNGYTF | TGTGCCAGCAGTGAAGATAATGGCTACACCTTC | TRBJ1-2 | TRBV6-1 | NA | NA
CASSLGQALWQYF | TGTGCCAGCAGCTTGGGACAGGCCCTCTGGCAGTACTTC | TRBJ2-7 | TRBV5-6 | NA | NA
CASSVGTGIHGYTF | TGTGCCAGCAGTGTTGGGACAGGAATTCATGGCTACACCTTC | TRBJ1-2 | TRBV6-1 | NA | TRBD1
CASSLASLPYEQYF | TGTGCCAGCAGCTTGGCTAGCCTTCCCTACGAGCAGTACTTC | TRBJ2-7 | TRBV5-6 | NA | NA
CASSPRQGVWTGELFF | TGTGCCAGTAGTCCTCGACAGGGGGTTTGGACCGGGGAGCTGTTTTTT | TRBJ2-2 | TRBV19 | NA | TRBD1
CASSFHSTDTQYF | TGTGCCAGCAGCTTTCATAGCACAGATACGCAGTATTTT | TRBJ2-3 | TRBV7-2 | NA | NA
CATRDNMNTEAFF | TGTGCCACTCGGGACAACATGAACACTGAAGCTTTCTTT | TRBJ1-1 | TRBV10-3 | NA | NA
CASSIYHSYEQYF | TGTGCCAGTAGTATATACCACTCCTACGAGCAGTACTTC | TRBJ2-7 | TRBV19 | once | NA
CASSILGGNYGYTF | TGTGCCAGTAGTATACTAGGCGGGAACTATGGCTACACCTTC | TRBJ1-2 | TRBV19 | NA | NA
CASSLGLMAVSGANVLTF | TGCGCCAGCAGCTTGGGACTGATGGCCGTCTCTGGGGCCAACGTCCTGACTTTC | TRBJ2-6 | TRBV5-1 | NA | NA
CASSVVGTDTQYF | TGTGCCAGCAGCGTAGTGGGTACAGATACGCAGTATTTT | TRBJ2-3 | TRBV9 | NA | NA
CASSLFGGGGYTF | TGTGCCAGCAGCTTATTTGGGGGCGGCGGCTACACCTTC | TRBJ1-2 | TRBV11-3 | NA | NA
CATSRARVYEQYF | TGTGCCACCAGCAGAGCCAGGGTCTACGAGCAGTACTTC | TRBJ2-7 | TRBV15 | NA | NA
CSVWTAKWDEQYF | TGCAGCGTGTGGACAGCTAAATGGGACGAGCAGTACTTC | TRBJ2-7 | TRBV29-1 | NA | NA
CASSLASGRGYTGELFF | TGTGCCAGCAGCTTGGCTAGCGGGAGGGGGTACACCGGGGAGCTGTTTTTT | TRBJ2-2 | TRBV5-6 | NA | TRBD2
CSVRTGNQPQHF | TGCAGCGTTAGGACGGGAAATCAGCCCCAGCATTTT | TRBJ1-5 | TRBV29-1 | once | NA
CASSRTGIRETQYF | TGTGCCAGCAGCCGGACGGGGATTCGGGAGACCCAGTACTTC | TRBJ2-5 | TRBV6-6 | once | NA
CASAEIRGRNQPQHF | TGTGCCAGCGCCGAGATAAGGGGAAGGAATCAGCCCCAGCATTTT | TRBJ1-5 | TRBV27 | NA | NA
CASGWGIHTEAFF | TGTGCTAGTGGTTGGGGGATCCACACTGAAGCTTTCTTT | TRBJ1-1 | TRBV12-5 | NA | NA
CASSILADFTDTQYF | TGTGCCAGTAGTATACTAGCGGACTTCACAGATACGCAGTATTTT | TRBJ2-3 | TRBV19 | once | TRBD2
CASSAKGQTTDTQYF | TGTGCCAGCAGCGCCAAGGGACAGACCACAGATACGCAGTATTTT | TRBJ2-3 | TRBV9 | NA | TRBD1